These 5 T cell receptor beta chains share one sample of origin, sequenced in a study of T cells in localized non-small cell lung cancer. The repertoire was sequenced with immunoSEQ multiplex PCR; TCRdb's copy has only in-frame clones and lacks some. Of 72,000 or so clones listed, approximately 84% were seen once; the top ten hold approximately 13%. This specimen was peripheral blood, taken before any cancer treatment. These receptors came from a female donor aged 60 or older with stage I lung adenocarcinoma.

DNA of the CDR3: TGTGCCAGCAGCCCAAAGGCCGGGAACGAGGGCCGGACCTTC. The encoded protein is CASSPKAGNEGRTF. This chain uses TRBV7-6 with TRBJ1-2; no clear D gene. Germline V gene lookup returns CDR1 SGHVS and CDR2 FNYEAQ. Trimming removed 5 bases at V and 14 bases at J, with 24 bases between. The CDR3 sequence is 14 residues long.

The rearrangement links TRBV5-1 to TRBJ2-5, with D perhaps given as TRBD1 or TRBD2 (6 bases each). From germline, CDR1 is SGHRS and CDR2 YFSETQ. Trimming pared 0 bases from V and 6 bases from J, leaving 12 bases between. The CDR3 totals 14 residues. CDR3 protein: CASSLGQEGKTQYF. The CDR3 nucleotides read TGCGCCAGCAGCTTGGGACAGGAGGGGAAGACCCAGTACTTC.

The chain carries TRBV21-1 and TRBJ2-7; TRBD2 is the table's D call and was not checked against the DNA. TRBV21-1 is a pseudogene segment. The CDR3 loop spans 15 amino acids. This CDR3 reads CASTCQVSDTYEQYF. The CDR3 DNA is TGTGCCAGCACCTGTCAGGTTAGCGATACCTACGAGCAGTACTTC.

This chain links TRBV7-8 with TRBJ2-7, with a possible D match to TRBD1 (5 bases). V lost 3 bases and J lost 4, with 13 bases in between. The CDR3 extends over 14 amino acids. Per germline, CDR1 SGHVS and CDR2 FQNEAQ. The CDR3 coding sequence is TGTGCCAGCAGCTTCGACAGCACCCTTTACGAGCAGTACTTC. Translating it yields CASSFDSTLYEQYF.

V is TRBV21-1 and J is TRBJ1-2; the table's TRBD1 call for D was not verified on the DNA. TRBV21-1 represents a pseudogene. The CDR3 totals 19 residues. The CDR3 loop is CASSKVGPQGPATIYGYTF. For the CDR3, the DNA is TGTGCCAGCAGCAAAGTCGGGCCACAGGGGCCCGCTACAATCTATGGCTACACCTTC.